The next 14 T cell receptor beta chains were all read from a single sample in a study of T cells in tumors after PD-1 blockade. Clones were read by immunoSEQ multiplex PCR, and TCRdb kept only the in-frame ones, dropping some. The data hold about 63,000 clones, with 74% observed a single time. Here the sequenced sample was PBMCs, taken after anti-PD-1 treatment. The source of these receptors is a human donor with basal cell carcinoma.

V usage is TRBV20-1 and J usage is TRBJ2-7; perhaps D is TRBD1 or TRBD2 (6 bases each). The CDR3 loop spans 11 amino acids. The germline V and J ends were trimmed by 6 bases and 5 bases, with 11 bases remaining between them. Germline V gene lookup returns CDR1 DFQATT and CDR2 SNEGSKA (reference sequence). This CDR3 reads CSAGGLNEQYF. The CDR3 nucleotides read TGCAGTGCCGGGGGCCTGAACGAGCAGTACTTC.

The chain is built from TRBV5-1 and TRBJ1-1, with D tentatively TRBD1 (5 bases). CDR1 and CDR2 from the germline V gene are SGHRS and YFSETQ. V lost 6 bases, J lost 1 base, and 16 bases lay in between. The CDR3 runs to 15 residues. CDR3 nucleotides: TGCGCCAGCACCCCGAGGGCAGGGACGAACACTGAAGCTTTCTTT. The encoded protein is CASTPRAGTNTEAFF.

The V call is TRBV7-2, the J call TRBJ2-1; 8 nucleotides agree with TRBD1. The length of the CDR3 is 16 residues. Germline assignment: CDR1 SGHTA and CDR2 FQGNSA. V shed 5 bases, J shed 2 bases, and the junction held 8 bases outside the gene matches. The CDR3: CASSPGTGVTYNEQFF. As DNA, the CDR3 is TGTGCCAGCAGCCCCGGGACAGGCGTTACCTACAATGAGCAGTTCTTC.

The chain has TRBV18 and TRBJ1-6; 8 nucleotides align to TRBD1. Germline V CDR1 and CDR2: KGHSH, LQKENI. The CDR3 runs 15 residues. With V trimmed by 4 bases and J by 14 bases, 13 bases remained unmatched. The CDR3 spells CASSLDRAPEGTLHF. The CDR3 DNA follows: TGTGCCAGCTCACTGGACAGGGCCCCAGAGGGTACCCTCCACTTT. The full variable domain, its missing parts supplied by reference TRBV18 and TRBJ1-6, is NAGVMQNPRHLVRRRGQEARLRCSPMKGHSHVYWYRQLPEEGLKFMVYLQKENIIDESGMPKERFSAEFPKEGPSILRIQQVVRGDSAAYFCASSLDRAPEGTLHFGNGTRLTVT.

This chain uses TRBV30 with TRBJ2-7; the D is unclear. V was shortened by 3 bases and J by 5 bases, with 8 bases between the two germline ends. Germline-derived CDR1 and CDR2 are GTSNPN and SVGIG (reference sequence). The CDR3 consists of 11 residues. For the CDR3, the DNA is TGTGCCTGGAGGGGTTCCCACGAGCAGTACTTC. Its translation: CAWRGSHEQYF.

The CDR3 DNA is TGTGCCAGCAGCCCAAAGCTTGGACAGGGGGCGGATCAGCCCCAGCATTTT. As protein: CASSPKLGQGADQPQHF. V gene TRBV3-1 (or the pseudogene TRBV3-2) combines with J gene TRBJ1-5; the match to TRBD1 covers 11 bases. The V segment lost 4 bases and the J segment 5 bases; nucleotides outside the gene matches: 10. CDR1 and CDR2 from the germline V gene are LGHDT and YNNKEL (reference sequence). This CDR3 has 17 amino acids.

This clone was counted a single time. This chain uses TRBV19 with TRBJ2-7, with a possible D match to TRBD1 (5 bases). There are 14 residues in the CDR3. V lost 3 bases to trimming and J lost 3 bases, with 12 bases between them. CDR1 is LNHDA and CDR2 is SQIVND in the germline V gene (reference sequence). CDR3 loop: CASSMNRNNYEQYF. Written as DNA, the CDR3 is TGTGCCAGTAGTATGAACAGGAATAACTACGAGCAGTACTTC.

The chain employs TRBV4-2 and TRBJ2-1; D is unclear. This CDR3 contains 13 residues. Trimming took 0 bases from V and 8 from J, leaving 8 bases between them. Germline V gives CDR1 LGHNA, CDR2 YNFKEQ. The CDR3 DNA sequence: TGTGCCAGCAGCCAAGATTTCGGGTATGAGCAGTTCTTC. Translation: CASSQDFGYEQFF.

The J gene is TRBJ1-1, the V gene TRBV2, with TRBD1 identical over 8 bases. Germline CDR1 SNHLY, CDR2 FYNNEI. This CDR3 spans 16 amino acids. V dropped 5 bases and J dropped 3; count of bases not matched to a gene: 11. In DNA, the CDR3 is TGTGCCAGCAGTTTGTCCAGGGGGCTAGTGGACACTGAAGCTTTCTTT. It encodes CASSLSRGLVDTEAFF.

The chain combines TRBV4-1 with TRBJ2-7, with D hard to call. The CDR3 has 18 amino acids. Germline V CDR1 and CDR2: MGHRA, YSYEKL. V lost 0 bases, J lost 3 bases, and 21 bases lay in between. CDR3 in DNA: TGCGCCAGCAGCCAAGAGACCCCTGGCCCCGTCGACAACTACGAGCAGTACTTC. Protein product: CASSQETPGPVDNYEQYF.

The V and J genes are TRBV4-2 and TRBJ2-3; D possibly uses TRBD1 or TRBD2 (5 bases each). CDR3 length: 18 residues. V lost 0 bases and J 1 base, leaving 17 bases between the germline ends. In germline, CDR1 is LGHNA, CDR2 YNFKEQ. In nucleotides, the CDR3 is TGTGCCAGCAGCCAAGAAAGTATAGAGACAGCGGGCACAGATACGCAGTATTTT. This sequence encodes CASSQESIETAGTDTQYF.

This clone was seen only once. The genes are TRBV19 and TRBJ1-2; TRBD1 matches at 9 bases. The CDR3 is made up of 15 amino acids. Trimming cost V 3 bases and J 7 bases; bases outside gene matches: 9. Looked up from germline, CDR1 is LNHDA and CDR2 is SQIVND (reference sequence). Here the CDR3 DNA reads TGTGCCAGTAGTATGCCGGGACAGGGTGAATCTGGCTACACCTTC. This codes for CASSMPGQGESGYTF. The full variable domain, rest sourced from reference TRBV19 and TRBJ1-2, is DGGITQSPKYLFRKEGQNVTLSCEQNLNHDAMYWYRQDPGQGLRLIYYSQIVNDFQKGDIAEGYSVSREKKESFPLTVTSAQKNPTAFYLCASSMPGQGESGYTFGSGTRLTVV.

This chain uses TRBV27 with TRBJ2-1, with 13 bases identical to TRBD2. The CDR3 loop spans 16 amino acids. V lost 3 bases and J lost 2; bases outside the gene matches: 1. Germline loops: CDR1 MNHEY, CDR2 SMNVEV (reference sequence). The CDR3 loop is CASSLGLAGTYNEQFF. The CDR3 DNA reads as TGTGCCAGCAGTTTGGGACTAGCGGGGACCTACAATGAGCAGTTCTTC.

CDR3: CASSLMGQHEQYF. For the CDR3, the DNA is TGTGCCAGCAGCTTGATGGGACAACACGAGCAGTACTTC. The chain carries TRBV5-6 and TRBJ2-7; TRBD1 might be the D (6 bases). V dropped 1 base and J dropped 5 bases, with 10 bases sitting between them. The length of the CDR3 is 13 residues. Germline CDR1 SGHDT, CDR2 YYEEEE.